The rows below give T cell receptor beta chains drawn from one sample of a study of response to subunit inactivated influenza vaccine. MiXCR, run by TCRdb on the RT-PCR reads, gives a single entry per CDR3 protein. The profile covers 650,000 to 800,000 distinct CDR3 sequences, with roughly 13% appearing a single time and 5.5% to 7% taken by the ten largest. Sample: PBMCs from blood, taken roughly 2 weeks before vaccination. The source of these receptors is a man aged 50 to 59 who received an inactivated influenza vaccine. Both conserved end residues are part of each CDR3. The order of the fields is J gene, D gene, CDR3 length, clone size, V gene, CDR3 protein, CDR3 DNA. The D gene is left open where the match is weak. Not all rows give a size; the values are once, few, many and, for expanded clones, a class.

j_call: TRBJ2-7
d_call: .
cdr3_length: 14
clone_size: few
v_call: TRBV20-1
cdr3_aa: CSAARLVNSYEQYF
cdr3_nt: TGCAGTGCCGCCCGGCTAGTTAATTCCTACGAGCAGTACTTC

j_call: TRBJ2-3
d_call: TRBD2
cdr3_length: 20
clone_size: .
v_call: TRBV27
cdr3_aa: CASSLASGAGLAGGRGTQYF
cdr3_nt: TGTGCCAGCAGTCTGGCCTCGGGAGCCGGCCTAGCGGGAGGCCGAGGTACGCAGTATTTT

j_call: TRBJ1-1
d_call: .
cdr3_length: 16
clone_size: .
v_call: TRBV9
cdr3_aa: CASSVDWGSGNTEAFF
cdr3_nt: TGTGCCAGCAGCGTAGATTGGGGGAGTGGGAACACTGAAGCTTTCTTT

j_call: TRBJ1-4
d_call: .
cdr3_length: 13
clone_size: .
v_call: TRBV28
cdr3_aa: CASSFGGSEKLFF
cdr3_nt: TGTGCCAGCAGTTTCGGGGGGAGCGAAAAACTGTTTTTT

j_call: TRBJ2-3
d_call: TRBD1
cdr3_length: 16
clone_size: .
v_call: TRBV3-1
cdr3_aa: CASSHGTVVSTDTQYF
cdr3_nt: TGTGCCAGCAGCCATGGGACAGTGGTCAGCACAGATACGCAGTATTTT

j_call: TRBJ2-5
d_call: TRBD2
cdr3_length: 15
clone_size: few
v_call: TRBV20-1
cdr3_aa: CSARDGGSGKETQYF
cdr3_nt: TGCAGTGCTAGAGATGGCGGTAGCGGGAAAGAGACCCAGTACTTC

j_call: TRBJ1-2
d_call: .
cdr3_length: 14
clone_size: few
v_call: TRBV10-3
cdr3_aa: CAIRALGGDYGYTF
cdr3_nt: TGTGCCATCAGAGCGTTGGGAGGTGACTATGGCTACACCTTC

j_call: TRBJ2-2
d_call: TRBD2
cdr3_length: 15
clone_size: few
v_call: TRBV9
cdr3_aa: CASSLSGSGTGELFF
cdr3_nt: TGTGCCAGCAGCCTCAGCGGGAGCGGTACCGGGGAGCTGTTTTTT

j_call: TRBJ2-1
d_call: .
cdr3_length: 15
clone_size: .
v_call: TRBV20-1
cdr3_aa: CSARDQGGAYNEQFF
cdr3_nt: TGCAGTGCTAGAGATCAAGGGGGGGCCTACAATGAGCAGTTCTTC

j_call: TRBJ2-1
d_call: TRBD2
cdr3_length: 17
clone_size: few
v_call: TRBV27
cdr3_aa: CASSTYVTSGRSDEQFF
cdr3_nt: TGTGCCAGCAGTACCTACGTGACTAGCGGGAGATCAGATGAGCAGTTCTTC

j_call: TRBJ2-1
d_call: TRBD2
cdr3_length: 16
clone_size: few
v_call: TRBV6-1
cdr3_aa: CASSLWGAGGNGEQFF
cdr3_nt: TGTGCCAGCAGTCTTTGGGGAGCGGGAGGAAACGGTGAGCAGTTCTTC

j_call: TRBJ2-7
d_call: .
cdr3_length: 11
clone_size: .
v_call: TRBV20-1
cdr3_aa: CSASKSHEQYF
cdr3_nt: TGCAGTGCTAGTAAGAGCCACGAGCAGTACTTC

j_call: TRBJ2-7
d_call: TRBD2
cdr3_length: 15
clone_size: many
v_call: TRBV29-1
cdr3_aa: CSVEEAGAVRGEQYF
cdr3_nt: TGCAGCGTTGAAGAAGCGGGAGCCGTGAGGGGCGAGCAGTACTTC

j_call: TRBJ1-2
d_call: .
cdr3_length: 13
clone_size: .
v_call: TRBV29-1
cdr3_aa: CSVEGASVYGYTF
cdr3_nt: TGCAGCGTTGAGGGGGCGAGTGTCTATGGCTACACCTTC

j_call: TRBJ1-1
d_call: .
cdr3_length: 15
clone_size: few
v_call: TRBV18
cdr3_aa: CASSPLQGRYTEAFF
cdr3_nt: TGTGCCAGCTCACCGTTGCAGGGAAGATACACTGAAGCTTTCTTT

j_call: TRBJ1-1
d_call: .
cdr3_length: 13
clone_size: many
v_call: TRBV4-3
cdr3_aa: CASSQDLNTEAFF
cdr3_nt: TGCGCCAGCAGCCAAGACCTGAACACTGAAGCTTTCTTT

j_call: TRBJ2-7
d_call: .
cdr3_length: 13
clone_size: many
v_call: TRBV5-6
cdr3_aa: CASSLAASYEQYF
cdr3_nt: TGCGCCAGCAGCTTGGCGGCGTCCTACGAGCAGTACTTC

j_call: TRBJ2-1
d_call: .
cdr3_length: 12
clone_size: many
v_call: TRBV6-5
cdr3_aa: CASSYSGNEQFF
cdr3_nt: TGTGCCAGCAGTTACTCGGGCAATGAGCAGTTCTTC

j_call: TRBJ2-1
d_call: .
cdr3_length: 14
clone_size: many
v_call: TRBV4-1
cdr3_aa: CASSPPDSRHEQFF
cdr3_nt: TGCGCCAGCAGCCCTCCGGACAGTCGCCATGAGCAGTTCTTC

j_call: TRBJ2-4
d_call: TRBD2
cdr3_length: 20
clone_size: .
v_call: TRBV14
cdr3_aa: CASSQDPAGGGFLAKNIQYF
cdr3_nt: TGTGCCAGCAGCCAAGATCCAGCGGGAGGAGGATTTCTAGCCAAAAACATTCAGTACTTC

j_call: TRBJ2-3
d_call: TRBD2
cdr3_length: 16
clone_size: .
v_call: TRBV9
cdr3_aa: CASSVGGLAGVDTQYF
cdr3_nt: TGTGCCAGCAGCGTAGGCGGACTAGCGGGAGTAGATACGCAGTATTTT

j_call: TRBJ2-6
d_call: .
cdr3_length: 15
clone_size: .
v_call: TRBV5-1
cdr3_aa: CASSKWISGANVLTF
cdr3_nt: TGCGCCAGCTCGAAGTGGATCTCTGGGGCCAACGTCCTGACTTTC

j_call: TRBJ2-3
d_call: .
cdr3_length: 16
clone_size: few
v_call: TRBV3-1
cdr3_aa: CASSQEGVMGTDTQYF
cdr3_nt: TGTGCCAGCAGCCAAGAAGGGGTTATGGGGACAGATACGCAGTATTTT

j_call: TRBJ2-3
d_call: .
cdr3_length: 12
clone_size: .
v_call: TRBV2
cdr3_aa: CASSEFADTQYF
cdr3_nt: TGTGCCAGCAGTGAGTTTGCAGATACGCAGTATTTT

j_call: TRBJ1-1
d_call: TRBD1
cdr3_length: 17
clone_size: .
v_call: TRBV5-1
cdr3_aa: CASSLGGQGDVNTEAFF
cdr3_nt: TGCGCCAGCAGCTTGGGAGGGCAGGGGGATGTGAACACTGAAGCTTTCTTT

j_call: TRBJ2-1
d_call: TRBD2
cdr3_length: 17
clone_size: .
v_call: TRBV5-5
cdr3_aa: CASSWGRSLGLAGVLFF
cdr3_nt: TGTGCCAGCAGCTGGGGGAGGTCGCTTGGACTAGCGGGGGTCCTCTTCTTC

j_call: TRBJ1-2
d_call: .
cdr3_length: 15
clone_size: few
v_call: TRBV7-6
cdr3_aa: CASSLRDTANYGYTF
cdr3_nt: TGTGCCAGCAGCTTACGGGACACCGCTAACTATGGCTACACCTTC

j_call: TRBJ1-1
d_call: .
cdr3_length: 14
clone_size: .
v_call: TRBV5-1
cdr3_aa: CASSLGGVATEAFF
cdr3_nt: TGCGCCAGCAGCTTGGGCGGGGTTGCAACTGAAGCTTTCTTT

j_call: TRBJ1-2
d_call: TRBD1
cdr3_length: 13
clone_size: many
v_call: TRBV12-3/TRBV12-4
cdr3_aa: CASSADRAYGYTF
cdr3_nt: TGTGCCAGCAGTGCGGACAGGGCCTATGGCTACACCTTC

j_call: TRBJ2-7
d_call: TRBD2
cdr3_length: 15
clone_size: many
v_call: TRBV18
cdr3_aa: CASSETSGRAYEQYF
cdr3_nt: TGTGCCAGCTCAGAGACTAGCGGGAGGGCCTACGAGCAGTACTTC

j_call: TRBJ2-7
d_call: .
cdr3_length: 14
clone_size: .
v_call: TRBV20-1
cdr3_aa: CSARDRTSTYEQYF
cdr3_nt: TGCAGTGCTAGAGATCGTACCTCTACCTACGAGCAGTACTTC

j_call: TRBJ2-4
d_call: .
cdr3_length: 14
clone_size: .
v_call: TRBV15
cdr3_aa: CATSSIQGKNIQYF
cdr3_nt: TGTGCCACCAGCTCCATCCAGGGGAAAAACATTCAGTACTTC

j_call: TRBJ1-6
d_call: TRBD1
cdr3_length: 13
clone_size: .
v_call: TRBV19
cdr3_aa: CASQGATGSPLHF
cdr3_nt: TGTGCCAGCCAGGGGGCTACGGGTTCACCCCTCCACTTT

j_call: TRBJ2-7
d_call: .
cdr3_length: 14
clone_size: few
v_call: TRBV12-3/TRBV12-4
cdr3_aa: CASSFRQDSYEQYF
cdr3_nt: TGTGCCAGCAGTTTCCGGCAGGACTCCTACGAGCAGTACTTC

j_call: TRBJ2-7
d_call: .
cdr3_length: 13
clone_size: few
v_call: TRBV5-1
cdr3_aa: CASSSSRSYEQYF
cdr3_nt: TGCGCCAGCAGCTCCTCCAGGAGCTACGAGCAGTACTTC

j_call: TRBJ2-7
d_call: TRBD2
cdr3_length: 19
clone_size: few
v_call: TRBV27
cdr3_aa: CASSFHSGGNMFSSYEQYF
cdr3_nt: TGTGCCAGCAGTTTTCATTCGGGAGGTAATATGTTCTCCTCCTACGAGCAGTACTTC

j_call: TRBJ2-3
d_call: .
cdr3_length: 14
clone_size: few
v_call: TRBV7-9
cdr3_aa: CASSGAELTDTQYF
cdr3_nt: TGTGCCAGCAGCGGGGCCGAACTCACAGATACGCAGTATTTT

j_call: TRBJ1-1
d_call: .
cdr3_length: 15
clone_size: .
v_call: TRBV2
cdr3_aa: CASSDRAATYQGAFF
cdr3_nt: TGTGCCAGCAGTGACCGGGCTGCGACATACCAGGGAGCTTTCTTT

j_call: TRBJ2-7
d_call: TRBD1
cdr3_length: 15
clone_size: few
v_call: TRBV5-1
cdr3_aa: CASSLGVQGVYEQYF
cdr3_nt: TGCGCCAGCAGCTTGGGAGTACAGGGGGTCTACGAGCAGTACTTC

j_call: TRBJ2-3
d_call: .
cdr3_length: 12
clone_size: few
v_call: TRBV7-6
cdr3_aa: CASSPNGDTQYF
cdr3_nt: TGTGCCAGCAGCCCAAATGGAGATACGCAGTATTTT

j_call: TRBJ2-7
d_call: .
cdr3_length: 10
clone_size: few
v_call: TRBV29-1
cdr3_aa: CSVRAPEQYF
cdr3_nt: TGCAGCGTCCGAGCCCCCGAGCAGTACTTC

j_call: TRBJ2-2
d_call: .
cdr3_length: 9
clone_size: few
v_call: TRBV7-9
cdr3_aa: CAAGRELFF
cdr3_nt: TGTGCCGCAGGCAGGGAGCTGTTTTTT

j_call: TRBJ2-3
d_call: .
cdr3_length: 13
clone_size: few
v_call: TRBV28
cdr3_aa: CASRSTTGDTQYF
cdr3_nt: TGTGCCAGCAGATCAACTACAGGAGATACGCAGTATTTT

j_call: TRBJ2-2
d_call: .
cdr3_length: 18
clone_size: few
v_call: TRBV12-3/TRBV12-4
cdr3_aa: CASSLLNVWVPNTGELFF
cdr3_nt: TGTGCCAGCAGTTTATTAAATGTCTGGGTACCGAACACCGGGGAGCTGTTTTTT

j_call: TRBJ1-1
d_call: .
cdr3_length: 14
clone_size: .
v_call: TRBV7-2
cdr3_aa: CASSLASRNTEAFF
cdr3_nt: TGTGCCAGCAGCTTAGCCTCAAGGAACACTGAAGCTTTCTTT

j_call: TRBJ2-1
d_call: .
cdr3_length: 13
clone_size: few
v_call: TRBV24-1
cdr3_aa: CATSVQGKNEQFF
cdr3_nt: TGTGCCACCAGTGTCCAGGGGAAGAATGAGCAGTTCTTC

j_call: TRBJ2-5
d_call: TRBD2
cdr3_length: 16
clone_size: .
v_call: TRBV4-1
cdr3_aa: CASSQLPGLARETQYF
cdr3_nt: TGCGCCAGCAGCCAGTTACCGGGACTAGCAAGAGAGACCCAGTACTTC

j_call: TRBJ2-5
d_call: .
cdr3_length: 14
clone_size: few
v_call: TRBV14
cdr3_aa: CASSLRMGLETQYF
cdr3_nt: TGTGCCAGCAGCCTCAGGATGGGTTTAGAGACCCAGTACTTC

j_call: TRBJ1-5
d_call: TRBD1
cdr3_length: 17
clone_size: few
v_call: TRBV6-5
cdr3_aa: CASSYSGRGPTNQPQHF
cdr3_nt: TGTGCCAGCAGTTACTCTGGCAGGGGGCCGACCAATCAGCCCCAGCATTTT

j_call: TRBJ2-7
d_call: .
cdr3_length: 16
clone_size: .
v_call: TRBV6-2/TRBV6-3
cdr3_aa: CASSPSGSKTPYEQYF
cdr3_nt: TGTGCCAGCAGCCCCTCAGGGTCGAAAACCCCCTACGAGCAGTACTTC

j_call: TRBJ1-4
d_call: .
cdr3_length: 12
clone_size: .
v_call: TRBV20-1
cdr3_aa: CSAGATNEKLFF
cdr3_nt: TGCAGTGCAGGGGCAACTAATGAAAAACTGTTTTTT

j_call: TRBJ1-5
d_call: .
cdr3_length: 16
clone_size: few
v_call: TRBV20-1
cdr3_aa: CSARTGGSMGSQPQHF
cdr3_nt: TGCAGTGCTAGGACCGGGGGGAGTATGGGTAGTCAGCCCCAGCATTTT

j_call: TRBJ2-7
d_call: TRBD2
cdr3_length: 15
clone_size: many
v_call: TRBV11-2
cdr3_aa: CASSLGTSGFYEQYF
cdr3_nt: TGTGCCAGCAGCCTCGGGACTAGCGGGTTCTACGAGCAGTACTTC